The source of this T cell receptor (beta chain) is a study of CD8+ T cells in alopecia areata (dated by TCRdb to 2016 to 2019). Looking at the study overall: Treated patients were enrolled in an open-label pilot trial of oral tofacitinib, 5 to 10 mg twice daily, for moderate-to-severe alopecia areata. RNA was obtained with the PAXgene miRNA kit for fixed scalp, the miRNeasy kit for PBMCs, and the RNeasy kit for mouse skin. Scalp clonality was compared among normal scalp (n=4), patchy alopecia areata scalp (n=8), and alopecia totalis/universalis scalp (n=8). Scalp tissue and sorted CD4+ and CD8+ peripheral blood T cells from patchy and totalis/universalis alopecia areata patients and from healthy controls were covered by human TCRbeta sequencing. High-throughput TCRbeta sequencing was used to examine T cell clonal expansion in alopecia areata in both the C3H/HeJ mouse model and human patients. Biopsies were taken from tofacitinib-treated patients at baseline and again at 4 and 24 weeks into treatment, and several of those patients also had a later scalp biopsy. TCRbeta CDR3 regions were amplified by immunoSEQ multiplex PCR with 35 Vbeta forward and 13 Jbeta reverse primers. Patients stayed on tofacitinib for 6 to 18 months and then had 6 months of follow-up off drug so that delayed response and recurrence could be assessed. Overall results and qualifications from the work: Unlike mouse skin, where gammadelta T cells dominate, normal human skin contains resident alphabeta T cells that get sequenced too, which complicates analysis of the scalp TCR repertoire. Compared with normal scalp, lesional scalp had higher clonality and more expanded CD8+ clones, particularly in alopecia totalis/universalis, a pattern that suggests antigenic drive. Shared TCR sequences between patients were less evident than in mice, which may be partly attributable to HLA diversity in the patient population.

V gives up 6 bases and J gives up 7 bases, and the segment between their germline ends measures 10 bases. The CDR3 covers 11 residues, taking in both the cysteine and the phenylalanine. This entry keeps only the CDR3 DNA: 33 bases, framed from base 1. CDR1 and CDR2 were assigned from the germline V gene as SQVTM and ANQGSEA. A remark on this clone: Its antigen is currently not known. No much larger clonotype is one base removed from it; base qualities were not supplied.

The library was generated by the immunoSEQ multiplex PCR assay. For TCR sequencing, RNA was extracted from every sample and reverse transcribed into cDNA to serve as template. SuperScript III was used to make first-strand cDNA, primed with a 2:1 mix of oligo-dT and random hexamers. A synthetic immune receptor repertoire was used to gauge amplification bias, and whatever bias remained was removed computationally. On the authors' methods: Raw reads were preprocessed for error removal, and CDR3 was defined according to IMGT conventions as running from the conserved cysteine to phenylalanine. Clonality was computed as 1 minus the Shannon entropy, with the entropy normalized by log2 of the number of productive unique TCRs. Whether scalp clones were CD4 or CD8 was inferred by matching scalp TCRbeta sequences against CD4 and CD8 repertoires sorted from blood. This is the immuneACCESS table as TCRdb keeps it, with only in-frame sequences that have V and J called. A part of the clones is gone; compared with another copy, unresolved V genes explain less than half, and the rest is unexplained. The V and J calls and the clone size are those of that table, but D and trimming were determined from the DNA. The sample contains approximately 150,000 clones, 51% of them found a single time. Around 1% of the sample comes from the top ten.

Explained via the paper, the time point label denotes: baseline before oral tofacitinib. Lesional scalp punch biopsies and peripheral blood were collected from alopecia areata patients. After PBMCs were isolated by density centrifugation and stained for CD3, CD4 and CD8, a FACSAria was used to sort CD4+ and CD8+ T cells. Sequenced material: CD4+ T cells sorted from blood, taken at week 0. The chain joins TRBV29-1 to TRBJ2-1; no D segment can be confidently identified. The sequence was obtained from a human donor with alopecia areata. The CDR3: CSVAQKNEQFF. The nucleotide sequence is TGCAGCGTAGCACAGAAAAATGAGCAGTTCTTC.